These 2 T cell receptor beta chains were all obtained from the same sample, sequenced in a study of T cells after yellow fever vaccination. In TCRdb, the 5' RACE reads were re-called with MiXCR into one record per CDR3 protein. The sample gives about 350,000 distinct CDR3 sequences, approximately 13% of which show up once; about 3% is in the top ten. This specimen consisted of CD4+ T cells sorted from PBMCs, obtained 15 days after the yellow fever booster vaccination. The receptors stem from a man younger than 35 who received the YFV17D yellow fever vaccine.

This chain links TRBV5-1 with TRBJ1-1, with no clear D. The germline V and J ends were trimmed by 4 bases and 3 bases, with 13 bases remaining between them. The CDR3 consists of 14 residues. Per the germline V gene, CDR1 is SGHRS and CDR2 is YFSETQ. The CDR3 protein is CASSPRSGDTEAFF. CDR3 sequence (DNA): TGCGCCAGCAGCCCCCGGAGCGGGGACACTGAAGCTTTCTTT.

This clonotype was detected a few times. The chain joins TRBV7-9 to TRBJ2-7, with a weak D call TRBD2 (5 bases). The CDR3 is made up of 16 amino acids. Trimming pared 5 bases from V and 0 bases from J, leaving 17 bases between. Germline CDR1 SEHNR, CDR2 FQNEAQ (reference sequence). Here the CDR3 reads CASSPGLTSHSYEQYF. The CDR3 DNA follows: TGTGCCAGCAGCCCCGGACTCACCAGCCACTCCTACGAGCAGTACTTC.